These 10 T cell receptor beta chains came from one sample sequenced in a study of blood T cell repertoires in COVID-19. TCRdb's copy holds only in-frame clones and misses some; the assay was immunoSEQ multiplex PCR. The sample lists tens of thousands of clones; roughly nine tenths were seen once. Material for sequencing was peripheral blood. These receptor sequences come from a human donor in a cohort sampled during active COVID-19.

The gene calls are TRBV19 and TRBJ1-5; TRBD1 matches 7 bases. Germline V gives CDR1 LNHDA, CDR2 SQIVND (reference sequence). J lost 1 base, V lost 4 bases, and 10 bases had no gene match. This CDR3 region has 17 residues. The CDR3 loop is CASSKQGSVGSNQPQHF. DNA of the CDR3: TGTGCCAGTAGTAAACAGGGGTCGGTTGGAAGCAATCAGCCCCAGCATTTT.

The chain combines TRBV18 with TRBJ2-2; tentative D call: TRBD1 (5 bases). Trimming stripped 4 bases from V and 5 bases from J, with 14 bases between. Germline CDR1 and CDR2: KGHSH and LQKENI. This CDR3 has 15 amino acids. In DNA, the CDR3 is TGTGCCAGCTCACAGTTAACCCAGGGAACCGGGGAGCTGTTTTTT. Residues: CASSQLTQGTGELFF.

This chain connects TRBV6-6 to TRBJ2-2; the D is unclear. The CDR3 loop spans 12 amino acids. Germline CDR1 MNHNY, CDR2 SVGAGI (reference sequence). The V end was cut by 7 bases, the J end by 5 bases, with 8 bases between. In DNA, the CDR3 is TGTGCCAGCACCCTCAGTACCGGGGAGCTGTTTTTT. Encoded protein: CASTLSTGELFF.

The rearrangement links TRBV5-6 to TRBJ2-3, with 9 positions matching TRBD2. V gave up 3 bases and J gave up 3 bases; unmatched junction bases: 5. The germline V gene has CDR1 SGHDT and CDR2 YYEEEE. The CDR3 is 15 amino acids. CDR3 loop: CASSSRGGQTDTQYF. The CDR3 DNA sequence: TGTGCCAGCAGCTCGCGGGGGGGCCAGACAGATACGCAGTATTTT.

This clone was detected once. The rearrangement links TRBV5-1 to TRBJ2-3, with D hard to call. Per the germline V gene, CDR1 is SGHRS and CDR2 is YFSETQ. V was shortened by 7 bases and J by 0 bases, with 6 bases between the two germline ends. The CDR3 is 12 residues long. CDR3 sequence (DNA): TGCGCCAGCTCGAGTAGCACAGATACGCAGTATTTT. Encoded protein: CASSSSTDTQYF.

The CDR3 region has the DNA TGTGCCAGCAGCGGGTCTGGCAGGCCGAATGAAAAACTGTTTTTT. Translation: CASSGSGRPNEKLFF. V is TRBV5-8 and J is TRBJ1-4; D is undetermined. In germline, CDR1 is SGHTS, CDR2 YDEGEE. The CDR3 sequence is 15 residues long. Trimming left V 4 bases short and J 5 bases short, with 15 bases between.

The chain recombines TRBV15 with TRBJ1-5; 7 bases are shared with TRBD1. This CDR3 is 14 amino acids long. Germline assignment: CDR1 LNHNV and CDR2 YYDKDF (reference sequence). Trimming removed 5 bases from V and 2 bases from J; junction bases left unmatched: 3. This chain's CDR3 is CATSHTGGNQPQHF. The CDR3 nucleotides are TGTGCCACCAGCCATACAGGGGGCAATCAGCCCCAGCATTTT.

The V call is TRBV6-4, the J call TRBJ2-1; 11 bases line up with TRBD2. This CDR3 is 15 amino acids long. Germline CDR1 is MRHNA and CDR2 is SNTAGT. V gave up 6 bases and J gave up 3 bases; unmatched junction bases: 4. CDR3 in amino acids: CASRPGLAVYNEQFF. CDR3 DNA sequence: TGTGCCAGCAGACCGGGACTAGCGGTCTACAATGAGCAGTTCTTC.

CDR3 coding DNA: TGTGCCAGTACCCCGGGTGGGCGGGGTGGAGTACAGCCCCAGCATTTT. Translating it yields CASTPGGRGGVQPQHF. The V call is TRBV19, the J call TRBJ1-5, with unresolved D. CDR3 length equals 16 residues. The V end lost 7 bases, the J end lost 7 bases, and 23 bases lay between the germline ends. The germline V gene encodes CDR1 LNHDA and CDR2 SQIVND (reference sequence).

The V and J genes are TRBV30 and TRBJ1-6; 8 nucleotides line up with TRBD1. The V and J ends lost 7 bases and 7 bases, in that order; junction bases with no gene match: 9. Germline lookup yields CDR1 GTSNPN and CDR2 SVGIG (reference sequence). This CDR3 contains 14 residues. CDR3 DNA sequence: TGTGCCTCTGGTACAGGGGGGAACAATTCACCCCTCCACTTT. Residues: CASGTGGNNSPLHF.